This TCR beta chain derives from a study of CD39 and CD103 CD8 tumor-infiltrating T cells. The protocol was immunoSEQ multiplex PCR, while the TCRdb copy is restricted to in-frame clones and leaves out a portion. The sample shows more than 700 clones, about 54% of them seen only once. In the case of this clone: An end of the junction does not agree with germline; a read error may underlie this.

Sequencing used CD39+ CD103+ CD8+ T cells sorted from the tumor. Noted subset: CD103+CD39+ double-positive CD45RA- CD8 T cells. The sequence came from a human donor with head and neck squamous cell carcinoma.

In DNA form, the CDR3 reads TGCGCCAGCAGCCAAGGAGCGGCAGGTTATAACTATGGCTACACCTTC. Its translation: CASSQGAAGYNYGYTF. The chain links TRBV7-8 to TRBJ1-2; D remains unclear. The CDR3 sequence is 16 residues long. Per the germline V gene, CDR1 is SGHVS and CDR2 is FQNEAQ. The full variable domain, rest sourced from reference TRBV7-8 and TRBJ1-2, is GAGVSQSPRYKVAKRGQDVALRCDPISGHVSLFWYQQALGQGPEFLTYFQNEAQLDKSGLPSDRFFAERPEGSVSTLKIQRTQQEDSAVYLCASSQGAAGYNYGYTFGSGTRLTVV.